This T cell receptor (beta chain) was sequenced for a study of cytomegalovirus exposure and HLA in healthy donors. In germline, CDR1 is SGHRS, CDR2 YFSETQ. The CDR3 has 15 amino acids. Trimming cost V 4 bases and J 7 bases; bases outside gene matches: 7. Primers for the PCR totalled 60 Vbeta and 13 Jbeta. Method: immunoSEQ multiplex PCR; TCRdb's copy keeps in-frame clones and lacks some. The table records around 100,000 clones, approximately 70% of them present only once. As for the donors, each was a healthy bone marrow donor. About this clone: Its antigen is not known.

Study-level points and caveats: In an earlier analysis, in under 700 donors, most V segments appeared productive either ~87% or ~30% of the time. A few of the chains that were CMV-associated were confirmed in vitro to be specific for CMV antigens.

Source material: PBMCs. This TCR was recovered from a man aged 40-49 years in good health and CMV-seropositive. V is TRBV5-1 and J is TRBJ1-4; 10 positions agree with TRBD1. DNA of the CDR3: TGCGCCAGCAGCCCGACCGGGACAGGGGCTGAAAAACTGTTTTTT. Amino acid sequence: CASSPTGTGAEKLFF.